This T cell receptor (beta chain) is drawn from a study of beta chain features in type 1 diabetes. Study-level findings and limits: Moderate but significant shortening of TCRB CDR3s was recorded in all four CD4+ subsets from Type 1 diabetes patients.

Note on this clone: Antigen: not known.

Sequenced material consisted of expressed TCRB transcripts (all of the isolated RNA was reverse transcribed). The protocol was immunoSEQ multiplex PCR, while the TCRdb copy is restricted to in-frame clones and leaves out a portion. The top ten hold 2.6% of the sample, which has 95,000 to 150,000 clones, 17% seen once. CDR1 is SGHNT and CDR2 is YYREEE in the germline V gene (reference sequence). V was clipped by 4 bases and J by 7 bases; unmatched bases: 13. The CDR3 totals 15 residues. Material for sequencing was central memory CD4+ T cells from blood. This TCR came from a man younger than 35 with type 1 diabetes. The V and J genes are TRBV5-4 and TRBJ2-7; TRBD2 matches at 8 bases. CDR3 sequence: CASSTTSGPLGEQYF. The CDR3 nucleotides are TGTGCCAGCAGCACCACTAGCGGACCCCTGGGGGAGCAGTACTTC.